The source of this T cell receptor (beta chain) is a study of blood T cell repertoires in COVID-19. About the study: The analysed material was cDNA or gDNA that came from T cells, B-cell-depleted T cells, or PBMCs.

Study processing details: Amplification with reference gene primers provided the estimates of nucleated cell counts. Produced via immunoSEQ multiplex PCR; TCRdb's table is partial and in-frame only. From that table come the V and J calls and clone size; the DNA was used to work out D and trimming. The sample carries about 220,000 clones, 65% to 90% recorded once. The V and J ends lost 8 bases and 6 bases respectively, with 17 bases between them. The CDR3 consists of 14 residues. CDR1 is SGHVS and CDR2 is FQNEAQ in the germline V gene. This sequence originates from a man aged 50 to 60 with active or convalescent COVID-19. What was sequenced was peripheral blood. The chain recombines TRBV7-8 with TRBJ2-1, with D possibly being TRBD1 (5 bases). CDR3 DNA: TGTGCCAGCGGCAGACTTCAGGGTATCAATGAGCAGTTCTTC. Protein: CASGRLQGINEQFF.